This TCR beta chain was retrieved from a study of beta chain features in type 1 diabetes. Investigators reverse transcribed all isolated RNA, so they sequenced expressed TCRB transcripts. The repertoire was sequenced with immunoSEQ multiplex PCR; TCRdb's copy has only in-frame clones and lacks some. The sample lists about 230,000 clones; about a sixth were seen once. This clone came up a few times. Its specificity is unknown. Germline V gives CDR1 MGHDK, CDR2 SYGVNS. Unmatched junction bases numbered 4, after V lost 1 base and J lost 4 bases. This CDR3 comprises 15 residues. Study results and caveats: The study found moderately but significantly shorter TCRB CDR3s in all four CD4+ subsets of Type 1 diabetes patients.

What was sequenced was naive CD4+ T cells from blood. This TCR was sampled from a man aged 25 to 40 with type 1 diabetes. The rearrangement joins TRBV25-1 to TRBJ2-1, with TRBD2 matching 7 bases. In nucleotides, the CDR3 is TGTGCCAGCAGTGAATTTGGGGGGGGATACAATGAGCAGTTCTTC. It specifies CASSEFGGGYNEQFF.